This TCR beta chain was found in a study of CD8 T cells in ankylosing spondylitis. Regarding the study as a whole: Characteristic of ankylosing spondylitis blood, it appeared, was a TCR beta motif comprising about 8 highly homologous variants. Some of the motif variants had earlier been found in reactive arthritis patients' fluid and blood. Matched ankylosing spondylitis synovial fluid reportedly contained a significantly enriched population of disease-linked clones.

Concerning this clonotype itself: The antigen is not known.

As the method for making TCR beta libraries, quantitative 5'-RACE with molecular barcodes was used. MiXCR was run by TCRdb on the 5' RACE reads, yielding one entry per CDR3 protein. The top ten hold about 15% of the sample, which has some 200,000 distinct CDR3 sequences, roughly 12% seen once. Trimming left V 3 bases short and J 0 bases short, with 9 bases between. Germline V gives CDR1 LNHDA, CDR2 SQIVND (reference sequence). The CDR3 runs 15 residues. The chain joins TRBV19 to TRBJ2-1, with D possibly being TRBD1 or TRBD2 (5 bases each). Sequencing was performed on blood, either unsorted or a sorted T cell fraction (not recorded which). The receptor was derived from a male donor with ankylosing spondylitis or in good health (not recorded which). The CDR3 spells CASSIPGPSYNEQFF. CDR3 nucleotide sequence: TGTGCCAGTAGTATCCCGGGACCCTCCTACAATGAGCAGTTCTTC.